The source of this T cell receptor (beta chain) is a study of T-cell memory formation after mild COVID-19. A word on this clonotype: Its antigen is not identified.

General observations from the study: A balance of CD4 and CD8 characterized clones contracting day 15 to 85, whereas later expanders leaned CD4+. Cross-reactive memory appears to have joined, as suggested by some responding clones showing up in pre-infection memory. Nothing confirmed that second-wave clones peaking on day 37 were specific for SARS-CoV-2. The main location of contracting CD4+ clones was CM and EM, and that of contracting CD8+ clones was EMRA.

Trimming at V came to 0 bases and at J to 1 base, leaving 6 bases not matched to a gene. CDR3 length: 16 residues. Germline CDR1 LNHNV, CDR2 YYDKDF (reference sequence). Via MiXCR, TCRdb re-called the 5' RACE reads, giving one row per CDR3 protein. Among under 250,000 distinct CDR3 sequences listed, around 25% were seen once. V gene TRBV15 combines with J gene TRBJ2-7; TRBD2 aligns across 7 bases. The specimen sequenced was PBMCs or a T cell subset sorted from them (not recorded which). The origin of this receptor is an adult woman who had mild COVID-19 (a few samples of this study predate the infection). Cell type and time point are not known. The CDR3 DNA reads TGTGCCACCAGCAGAGATGGTAGCGGGTCGTCCTACGAGCAGTACTTC. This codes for CATSRDGSGSSYEQYF.